This T cell receptor (beta chain) originates from a study of technical replicates of blood from a few donors. With 6 bases removed from V and 5 bases from J, the gap between germline ends came to 11 bases. The CDR3 contains 13 residues. In germline, CDR1 is SGHDN, CDR2 FVKESK. Using immunoSEQ multiplex PCR, the repertoire was profiled, and TCRdb retains in-frame clones only, with some absent. The data contain about 94,000 clones, roughly 95% of them singletons. This clonotype originated in a human donor in good health. Source material: T cells isolated from PBMCs. V is TRBV14 and J is TRBJ2-1, with a tentative D call TRBD2 (5 bases). CDR3 sequence (DNA): TGTGCCAGCAGTTTTGGGAGACACAATGAGCAGTTCTTC. Amino acid sequence: CASSFGRHNEQFF. Supplemented by reference TRBV14 and TRBJ2-1, the full variable domain reads EAGVTQFPSHSVIEKGQTVTLRCDPISGHDNLYWYRRVMGKEIKFLLHFVKESKQDESGMPNNRFLAERTGGTYSTLKVQPAELEDSGVYFCASSFGRHNEQFFGPGTRLTVL.